This TCR beta chain was retrieved from a study of blood T cell repertoires in COVID-19. Study at large: The study drew acute and convalescent COVID-19 samples from the United States, Italy and Spain.

The V and J ends lost 0 bases and 1 base respectively, with 12 bases between them. CDR3 length: 17 residues. Germline V CDR1 and CDR2: MGHRA, YSYEKL. In the original processing: The assay estimated nucleated cells by amplifying reference gene primers. TCRdb's copy holds only in-frame clones and misses some; the assay was immunoSEQ multiplex PCR. For V, J and clone size, that table is used; D and trimming come from the DNA. The repertoire holds 200,000 to 300,000 clones, with approximately 90% as singletons. The sample consisted of peripheral blood. This receptor was taken from a man aged 55 to 70 who had recovered from COVID-19. The chain couples TRBV4-1 to TRBJ2-2, with D possibly matching TRBD1 (6 bases). CDR3 protein: CASSQEFGTKNTGELFF. CDR3 coding DNA: TGCGCCAGCAGCCAAGAATTTGGGACAAAGAACACCGGGGAGCTGTTTTTT.